This T cell receptor (beta chain) was profiled in a study of CD8+ T cells in alopecia areata (dated by TCRdb to 2017 to 2018). At the level of the whole study: The treated patients, all with moderate-to-severe alopecia areata, were enrolled in an open-label pilot trial of oral tofacitinib given at 5 to 10 mg twice daily. Clonality in the scalp was compared among normal scalp (n=4), patchy alopecia areata scalp (n=8), and alopecia totalis/universalis scalp (n=8). To study T cell clonal expansion in alopecia areata, the researchers applied high-throughput TCRbeta sequencing to both the C3H/HeJ mouse model and human patients. RNA was obtained with the PAXgene miRNA kit for fixed scalp, the miRNeasy kit for PBMCs, and the RNeasy kit for mouse skin. Amplification of TCRbeta CDR3 regions was done by immunoSEQ multiplex PCR using 35 Vbeta forward primers and 13 Jbeta reverse primers. Patients stayed on tofacitinib for 6 to 18 months and then had 6 months of follow-up off drug so that delayed response and recurrence could be assessed. For the treated patients, the SALT score, which quantifies what percentage of scalp surface area is affected, served as the measure of disease severity. On the human side, TCRbeta sequencing was run on scalp tissue and on sorted CD4+ and CD8+ peripheral blood T cells from healthy controls and from alopecia areata patients with either patchy or totalis/universalis disease. Patients on tofacitinib were biopsied at baseline and after 4 and 24 weeks of treatment, and several of the patients also had a later scalp biopsy. General study outcomes and caveats: During tofacitinib treatment, many expanded lesional clones remained in scalp and blood, and this persistence may partly explain relapse after treatment is stopped. Shared TCR sequences between patients were less evident than in mice, which may be partly attributable to HLA diversity in the patient population. Unlike mouse skin, which is dominated by gammadelta T cells, normal human skin has resident alphabeta T cells that are also sequenced, and this complicates analysis of the scalp TCR repertoire. Scalp clonality and the number of expanded CD8+ clones among the top 100 scalp clones were significantly decreased by tofacitinib. Because the treated cohort was small and had just a single nonresponder, larger studies are needed to establish links between baseline CD8+ expansion and response. Lesional scalp, especially in alopecia totalis/universalis, showed higher clonality and more expanded CD8+ clones than normal scalp, suggesting antigenic drive.

This clone was seen more than once but under ten times. Its antigen is not yet known. Per-nucleotide qualities are absent, and no much larger clonotype sits a single base away. The CDR3 runs 17 amino acids, cysteine and phenylalanine included. Only the CDR3 part of the read is kept: 51 bases, read in frame from the first base. The germline V gene supplies CDR1 MDHEN and CDR2 SYDVKM. V is trimmed back by 8 bases and J by 8 bases, and the junction contains 14 bases that no gene match accounts for. The time point label here, explained by the study, means: around 22 weeks on oral tofacitinib. Interpreted using the paper, the treatment or condition label stands for: oral pan-JAK inhibitor, 5-10 mg twice daily. Lesional scalp punch biopsies and peripheral blood were obtained from alopecia areata patients. PBMCs were isolated by density centrifugation and stained for CD3, CD4 and CD8, after which CD4+ and CD8+ T cells were sorted on a FACSAria.

Preparation of the library involved the immunoSEQ multiplex PCR assay. RNA was extracted from all samples and reverse transcribed into cDNA, which served as template for TCR sequencing. SuperScript III was used to make first-strand cDNA, primed with a 2:1 mix of oligo-dT and random hexamers. Amplification bias was assessed with a synthetic immune receptor repertoire, and residual bias was removed computationally. On the study's bioinformatics: Raw reads were preprocessed to remove errors, and CDR3 was defined according to IMGT conventions as the region from the conserved cysteine to phenylalanine. Clonality was computed by normalizing Shannon entropy by log2 of the number of productive unique TCRs and subtracting the result from 1. Whether scalp clones were CD4 or CD8 was inferred by matching scalp TCRbeta sequences against CD4 and CD8 repertoires sorted from blood. TCRdb mirrors the immuneACCESS table, restricted to in-frame sequences. Some clones are absent from its copies; in checked studies, under half trace to an unresolved V gene, and the reason for the others is unknown. V, J and clone size derive from that table, while D and trimming were established from the DNA sequence. In all, the sample holds some 180,000 clones, and around half of those were seen once. Of the sample, roughly 10% falls within the top ten clones.

This chain is built from TRBV28 and TRBJ2-1; 14 central nucleotides agree with TRBD2. Sequences were derived from CD8+ T cells sorted from blood, sampled at week 24, from a patient treated with tofacitinib. This clonotype was sampled from a human donor with alopecia areata. The DNA is TGTGCCAGCTTGACAGAGACTAGCGGGGGGGCGATGGATGAGCAGTTCTTC. Its coded protein is CASLTETSGGAMDEQFF.